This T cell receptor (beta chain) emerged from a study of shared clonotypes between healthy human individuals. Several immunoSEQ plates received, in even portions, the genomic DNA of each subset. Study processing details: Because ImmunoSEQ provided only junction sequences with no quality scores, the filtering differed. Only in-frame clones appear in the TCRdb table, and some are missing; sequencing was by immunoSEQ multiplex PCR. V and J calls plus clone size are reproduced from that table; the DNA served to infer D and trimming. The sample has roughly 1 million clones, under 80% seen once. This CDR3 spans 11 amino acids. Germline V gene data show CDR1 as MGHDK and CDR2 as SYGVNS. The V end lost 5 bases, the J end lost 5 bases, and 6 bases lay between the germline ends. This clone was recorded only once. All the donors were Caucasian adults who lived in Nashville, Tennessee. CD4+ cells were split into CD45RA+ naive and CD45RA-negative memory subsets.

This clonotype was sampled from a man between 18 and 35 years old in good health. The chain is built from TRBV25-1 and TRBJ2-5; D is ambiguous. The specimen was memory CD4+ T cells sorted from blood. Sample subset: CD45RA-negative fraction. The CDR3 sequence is CASSNSETQYF. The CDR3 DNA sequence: TGTGCCAGCAGTAACTCCGAGACCCAGTACTTC. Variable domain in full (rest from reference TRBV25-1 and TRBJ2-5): EADIYQTPRYLVIGTGKKITLECSQTMGHDKMYWYQQDPGMELHLIHYSYGVNSTEKGDLSSESTVSRIRTEHFPLTLESARPSHTSQYLCASSNSETQYFGPGTRLLVL.